This TCR beta chain appears in the sequencing data of a study of T cell repertoires in cytomegalovirus infection. This clonotype was counted ten times or more. Its target is not known. TCRdb reprocessed the reads via MiXCR and lists one record per CDR3 protein. The repertoire holds about 74,000 distinct CDR3 sequences, with about 30% as singletons. The V end was cut by 5 bases, the J end by 6 bases, with 14 bases between. The CDR3 totals 13 residues. Germline loops: CDR1 MNHEY, CDR2 SMNVEV (reference sequence). The material was CD8+ T cells from cultured PBMCs, obtained from culture after CMV antigen stimulation. The sequence came from a human donor in good health (CMV status not recorded). Some clones in this sample may be carry-over from other donors' samples. This rearrangement joins TRBV27 to TRBJ2-7; unclear D gene. CDR3 in DNA: TGTGCCAGCAGTCCCACGATAGTGAGCGAGCAGTACTTC. Translated, it gives CASSPTIVSEQYF.